This entry lists 11 T cell receptor beta chains sequenced from one sample in a study of blood T cell repertoires in COVID-19 (TCRdb year 2020). Receptors were amplified or captured by the immunoSEQ multiplex PCR assay. TCRdb took this table from immuneACCESS and kept in-frame rearrangements with V and J called. Such tables lack part of the clones; where checked against another copy, unresolved V genes explain under half of the gap, and the rest is unexplained. Recorded for this sample are fewer than 300,000 clones; roughly 86% of them occurred a single time. 9.4% of the sample comes from the top ten. The sample comprised peripheral blood. These receptors all stem from a man younger than 35 with active or convalescent COVID-19.

In DNA form, the CDR3 reads TGTGCCAGCTCGCCCAAACAGGGGAGCTCCTATAATTCACCCCTCCACTTT. Protein product: CASSPKQGSSYNSPLHF. The chain has TRBV18 and TRBJ1-6; 7 bases match TRBD1. The junction had 8 bases not matched to a gene; V was cut back by 6 bases and J by 0 bases. There are 17 residues in the CDR3. Germline CDR1 KGHSH, CDR2 LQKENI. The variable domain in full, completed from reference TRBV18 and TRBJ1-6, reads NAGVMQNPRHLVRRRGQEARLRCSPMKGHSHVYWYRQLPEEGLKFMVYLQKENIIDESGMPKERFSAEFPKEGPSILRIQQVVRGDSAAYFCASSPKQGSSYNSPLHFGNGTRLTVT.

The gene calls are TRBV25-1 and TRBJ2-2; the D gene is possibly TRBD2 (5 bases). From germline, CDR1 is MGHDK and CDR2 SYGVNS. The CDR3 runs to 18 residues. V was cut by 4 bases and J by 2 bases, with 20 bases left in between. The CDR3 bases are TGTGCCAGCAGTGGCGGTAAATACGGGGTGCCTAACACCGGGGAGCTGTTTTTT. It yields the protein CASSGGKYGVPNTGELFF.

The chain recombines TRBV29-1 with TRBJ1-2; possibly TRBD1 for D (6 bases). This CDR3 contains 16 residues. CDR1 is SQVTM, CDR2 ANQGSEA, per germline. The V end was cut by 1 base, the J end by 5 bases, with 20 bases between. CDR3 bases: TGCAGCGTTGAAGGGACAGACGATCTTATGCAATATGGCTACACCTTC. Translation: CSVEGTDDLMQYGYTF. The full variable domain, its missing parts supplied by reference TRBV29-1 and TRBJ1-2, is SAVISQKPSRDICQRGTSLTIQCQVDSQVTMMFWYRQQPGQSLTLIATANQGSEATYESGFVIDKFPISRPNLTFSTLTVSNMSPEDSSIYLCSVEGTDDLMQYGYTFGSGTRLTVV.

V is TRBV28 and J is TRBJ2-7; possibly TRBD2 for D (8 bases). Germline-derived CDR1 and CDR2 are MDHEN and SYDVKM. V lost 6 bases and J 2 bases, leaving 20 bases between the germline ends. CDR3 length: 16 amino acids. For the CDR3, the DNA is TGTGCCAGCAGCTCCTTCGGGAGGGGGCAACCCTACGAGCAGTACTTC. It is translated as CASSSFGRGQPYEQYF.

The gene calls are TRBV27 and TRBJ2-1; possible D gene TRBD2, 7 bases. Germline V gene sequence: CDR1 MNHEY, CDR2 SMNVEV (reference sequence). The V end was cut by 5 bases, the J end by 0 bases, with 26 bases between. CDR3 length equals 20 residues. This CDR3 reads CASSPTGRGGQIGSYNEQFF. For the CDR3, the DNA is TGTGCCAGCAGTCCTACTGGGAGGGGGGGCCAAATCGGCTCCTACAATGAGCAGTTCTTC.

A word on this clone: The identical CDR3 is also encoded by other nucleotide sequences in the sample. The chain uses TRBV18 and TRBJ1-5; 9 bases are a match to TRBD1. CDR1 KGHSH and CDR2 LQKENI come from the germline V gene. The CDR3 loop spans 13 amino acids. Trimming took 3 bases from V and 6 from J; bases not matched to a gene: 0. CDR3 region: CASSPGQGQPQHF. The CDR3 coding sequence is TGTGCCAGCTCACCGGGACAGGGTCAGCCCCAGCATTTT.

The CDR3 loop is CASSSLGLVTDTQYF. CDR3 in DNA: TGTGCCAGCAGTTCCCTGGGACTAGTGACAGATACGCAGTATTTT. The chain employs TRBV11-2 and TRBJ2-3, with TRBD2 identical over 8 bases. Germline assignment: CDR1 SGHAT and CDR2 FQNNGV. Unmatched junction bases numbered 8, after V lost 6 bases and J lost 3 bases. CDR3 length: 15 residues.

The chain has TRBV28 and TRBJ1-2; 8 positions agree with TRBD1. Germline CDR1 MDHEN, CDR2 SYDVKM. The CDR3 length is 14 residues. The J segment lost 2 bases and the V segment lost 5 bases, leaving 4 bases of the junction unmatched. The CDR3 bases are TGTGCCAGCAGTCGGACAGGGAGAAACTATGGCTACACCTTC. Its translation: CASSRTGRNYGYTF.

The CDR3 protein is CASRKTSGGANEQYF. CDR3 coding DNA: TGTGCCAGCAGGAAGACTAGCGGGGGGGCCAACGAGCAGTACTTC. The V gene is TRBV7-9, the J gene TRBJ2-7, with 14 bases lining up with TRBD2. The J segment lost 5 bases and the V segment lost 6 bases, leaving 6 bases of the junction unmatched. This CDR3 has 15 residues. Germline-derived CDR1 and CDR2 are SEHNR and FQNEAQ (reference sequence).

The chain is built from TRBV6-5 and TRBJ1-1, with D unresolved. The length of the CDR3 is 15 residues. Germline CDR1 reads MNHEY; CDR2 reads SVGAGI. V lost 6 bases, J lost 7 bases, and 21 bases lay in between. CDR3 DNA: TGTGCCAGCAGACCCGTAACGGGAAAACTTTTTGAAGCTTTCTTT. Amino acids: CASRPVTGKLFEAFF.

This clone was seen a single time. This chain links TRBV9 with TRBJ2-7; 11 bases match TRBD1. Trimming cost V 3 bases and J 4 bases; bases outside gene matches: 6. The CDR3 is 15 amino acids. Germline-derived CDR1 and CDR2 are SGDLS and YYNGEE. The CDR3 spells CASSAGQGAQYEQYF. CDR3 nucleotides: TGTGCCAGCAGCGCAGGACAGGGGGCGCAATACGAGCAGTACTTC.